Detailed here is one TCR beta chain. This entry belongs to a study of shared clonotypes between healthy human individuals. This table comes from immunoSEQ multiplex PCR, and its TCRdb copy is limited to in-frame clones, with some not included. The table records about 1.9 million clones, around 93% of them present only once. Cells designated naive CD8 were CD45RO-negative and were positively selected for CCR7, with terminally differentiated effector memory CD45RA+ cells excluded. This CDR3 has 16 residues. V was pared by 5 bases and J by 2 bases, with 5 bases of the junction left unmatched. CDR1 MDHEN and CDR2 SYDVKM come from the germline V gene.

The chain recombines TRBV28 with TRBJ2-1; 11 positions agree with TRBD2. The receptor comes from a man aged 18 to 35 in good health. Some clones in this sample may be carry-over from other donors' samples. The sequencing sample was made of naive CD8+ T cells from PBMCs. The CDR3 protein is CASSPLLAGAYNEQFF. CDR3 DNA: TGTGCCAGCAGTCCTTTACTAGCGGGAGCCTACAATGAGCAGTTCTTC.